The rows below give T cell receptor beta chains drawn from one sample of a study of blood T cell repertoires in COVID-19. TCRdb keeps only in-frame clones here, not all; method: immunoSEQ multiplex PCR. The repertoire consists of around 130,000 clones, with about four fifths occurring once and the leading ten covering over 15%. Sequenced input: peripheral blood. The receptors shown here come from a man at least 80 years old with acute or convalescent COVID-19. Both conserved end residues are part of each CDR3. A D gene is named only where the DNA matches it firmly. Not all rows give a size; the values are once, few, many and, for expanded clones, a class.

TRBJ2-1,TRBV20-1,TRBD2,-,TGCAGTGCTAGTTCGCAGCGGGGGGGCTTTCCTAAGCAGTTCTTC,CSASSQRGGFPKQFF
TRBJ1-1,TRBV18,TRBD1,-,TGTGCCAGCTCACTTCCCGGGACAGCTGAAGCTTTCTTT,CASSLPGTAEAFF
TRBJ1-6,TRBV6-1,-,-,TGTGCCAGCAGTGAGGACATTCGGTCACCCCTCCACTTT,CASSEDIRSPLHF
TRBJ2-3,TRBV5-4,TRBD1,-,TGTGCCAGCAGCTTTGGTATGAGACAGGGGGATATGCAGTATTTT,CASSFGMRQGDMQYF
TRBJ2-5,TRBV13,-,-,TGTGCCAGCAGCTCCTTGACGGGGGGCTCCCAAGAGACCCAGTACTTC,CASSSLTGGSQETQYF
TRBJ1-3,TRBV6-5,TRBD1,many,TGTGCCAGCCTTCGGACAGGCAACTCTGGAAACACCATATATTTT,CASLRTGNSGNTIYF
TRBJ1-1,TRBV16,-,-,TGTGCCAGCAGCCAATTAAAGTTTGGGACAACGAAACGAGAAGCTTTCTTT,CASSQLKFGTTKREAFF
TRBJ2-3,TRBV6-5,-,-,TGTGCCAGCACTCCTTCGGGGGGCACAGATACGCAGTATTTT,CASTPSGGTDTQYF
TRBJ1-5,TRBV4-2,-,few,TGTGCCAGCAGCCAAGAACTAGCCGGGTTTGATCAGCCCCAGCATTTT,CASSQELAGFDQPQHF
TRBJ2-5,TRBV29-1,-,-,TGCAGCGTTACCCGCAGGGGAGAGAAAGAGACCCAGTACTTC,CSVTRRGEKETQYF
TRBJ2-3,TRBV7-3,-,-,TGTGCCAGCAGCTTAACGGGACACAGCACAGATACGCAGTATTTT,CASSLTGHSTDTQYF
TRBJ1-2,TRBV3-1/TRBV3-2,TRBD1,-,TGTGCCAGCAGTCGTGACGGCGGTCAGGGGGCGGGAGTTTTCTATGGCTACACCTTC,CASSRDGGQGAGVFYGYTF
TRBJ2-7,TRBV20-1,-,-,TGCAGTGCTAACAGGGTGGGCGAGCAGTACTTC,CSANRVGEQYF
TRBJ2-5,TRBV9,TRBD2,-,TGTGCCAGCAGCCCCCGGGGGGGGTCAGAGACCCAGTACTTC,CASSPRGGSETQYF
TRBJ2-5,TRBV7-8,TRBD2,-,TGTGCCAGCAGCCCGCTAGCGGGGGCGGGGGAGACCCAGTACTTC,CASSPLAGAGETQYF
TRBJ1-6,TRBV7-6,TRBD1,-,TGTGCCAGCAGCTCTCGCCTCGACAGGGTTAAGTCACCCCTCCACTTT,CASSSRLDRVKSPLHF
TRBJ2-3,TRBV7-6,-,-,TGTGCCAGCAGTCCTGACAGCCGTTACACAGATACGCAGTATTTT,CASSPDSRYTDTQYF
TRBJ2-2,TRBV7-3,TRBD2,-,TGTGCCAGCAGCCCTAGGACTAGCGGGGGGTCCGGGGAGCTGTTTTTT,CASSPRTSGGSGELFF
TRBJ2-1,TRBV7-2,-,-,TGTGCCAGCAGCCCTCCGGGAGCCCTTTCCAATGAGCAGTTCTTC,CASSPPGALSNEQFF
TRBJ2-5,TRBV7-3,TRBD1,-,TGTGCCAGCAGCTCGGACAGGGCTCAGACCCAGTACTTC,CASSSDRAQTQYF
TRBJ1-2,TRBV21-1,-,-,TGTGCCACCTCCGTTCCTGGCTACACCTTC,CATSVPGYTF
TRBJ2-3,TRBV2,TRBD2,-,TGTGCCAGCACCAGCGGGGGCCAGAGCACAGATACGCAGTATTTT,CASTSGGQSTDTQYF
TRBJ2-2,TRBV10-3,-,-,TGTGCCATCAGTGATTCTACTAGGGCAACCGGGGAGCTGTTTTTT,CAISDSTRATGELFF
TRBJ1-4,TRBV5-1,TRBD1,-,TGCGCCAGCAGCCCTCTCAGATCCGGGACAGGGGGAAAACTGTTTTTT,CASSPLRSGTGGKLFF
TRBJ2-7,TRBV5-1,-,-,TGCGCCAGCAGCAATCCGGGAGCCTCCTACGAGCAGTACTTC,CASSNPGASYEQYF
TRBJ2-2,TRBV9,-,-,TGTGCCAGCAGCGTAGATGCACTTCTCACCGGGGAGCTGTTTTTT,CASSVDALLTGELFF
TRBJ2-1,TRBV24-1,TRBD2,-,TGTGCCACCAGTGACCCCCAGGGACTAGCAAGGAATGAGCAGTTCTTC,CATSDPQGLARNEQFF
TRBJ2-5,TRBV21-1,-,-,TGTGCCAGCAGCACAACGTCACGAGGGCGTGAGACCCAGTACTTC,CASSTTSRGRETQYF
TRBJ2-7,TRBV29-1,TRBD2,-,TGCAGCGCGGCGACTAGCGGGGGGGCGTTCGACGAGCAGTACTTC,CSAATSGGAFDEQYF
TRBJ2-2,TRBV11-2,-,-,TGTGCCAGCAGATTTCCGGGAAGGAACACCGGGGAGCTGTTTTTT,CASRFPGRNTGELFF
TRBJ2-2,TRBV19,TRBD1,-,TGTGCCAGTAGTAAGTTGACAGGGGGCGCTTACGCCGGGGAGCTGTTTTTT,CASSKLTGGAYAGELFF
TRBJ1-2,TRBV3-1/TRBV3-2,TRBD1,-,TGTGCCAGCAGCCAAGATCGGACAGGGCGCGGCTACACCTTC,CASSQDRTGRGYTF
TRBJ2-2,TRBV4-2,TRBD2,-,TGTGCCAGCAGCCAAGATTCACTAGCGGGTACTTTAATCCGCACCGGGGAGCTGTTTTTT,CASSQDSLAGTLIRTGELFF
TRBJ2-7,TRBV12-3/TRBV12-4,-,once,TGTGCCAACAGTTTGTTTCGGACATACGAGCAGTACTTC,CANSLFRTYEQYF
TRBJ1-5,TRBV4-1,-,-,TGCGCCAGCAGCCAAGTGGAGGGTTTGAATCAGCCCCAGCATTTT,CASSQVEGLNQPQHF
TRBJ1-1,TRBV3-1/TRBV3-2,TRBD1,-,TGTGCCAGCAGCCCCGGGACAGGGGAGACTGAAGCTTTCTTT,CASSPGTGETEAFF
TRBJ2-3,TRBV9,-,-,TGTGCCAGCAGCGTAGCTACGAGAGGGGATACGCAGTATTTT,CASSVATRGDTQYF
TRBJ2-5,TRBV5-4,-,few,TGTGCCAGCAGTAGAACAGGGCTAGAGACCCAGTACTTC,CASSRTGLETQYF